The TCR beta chain described here comes from a study of cytomegalovirus exposure and HLA in healthy donors. Study-level background: Counted in an early data release were about 86 million unique TCRs from HLA-typed donors.

PCR primers comprised 60 Vbeta and 13 Jbeta primers. Produced via immunoSEQ multiplex PCR; TCRdb's table is partial and in-frame only. The sample yields some 160,000 clones, roughly 85% seen once. This cohort consisted of healthy bone marrow donors. The sequence derives from a young man in good health and CMV-seropositive. The sequenced sample was PBMCs.

The chain's CDR3 is CASGRADEQYF. The CDR3 DNA reads as TGTGCCAGCGGGAGGGCCGACGAGCAGTACTTC. The chain links TRBV28 to TRBJ2-7, with 7 nucleotides matching TRBD2. There are 11 residues in the CDR3. With V trimmed by 8 bases and J by 5 bases, 3 bases remained unmatched. The V gene's germline CDR1 is MDHEN and CDR2 SYDVKM. The whole variable domain, filled in from reference TRBV28 and TRBJ2-7, reads DVKVTQSSRYLVKRTGEKVFLECVQDMDHENMFWYRQDPGLGLRLIYFSYDVKMKEKGDIPEGYSVSREKKERFSLILESASTNQTSMYLCASGRADEQYFGPGTRLTVT.